This T cell receptor beta chain appears in the sequencing data of a study of T cells in localized non-small cell lung cancer. Study-level points and caveats: In uninvolved adjacent lung, T cell clonality reached its highest value, exceeding tumor. Median around 54 top-100 tumor clones were shared with paired adjacent lung. Heterogeneity remains possible, as sequencing covered one tumor region only.

Libraries were prepared by immunoSEQ multiplex PCR; TCRdb keeps only in-frame clonotypes and omits some of them. The repertoire holds about 53,000 clones, with approximately 88% as singletons. Worth noting for this clone: As yet, its antigen is unknown.

Sequenced material: peripheral blood mononuclear cells, taken before any cancer treatment. This TCR came from a man aged 35 to 70 with stage III lung adenocarcinoma.

The CDR3 loop is CASSWSPGQGGEAFF. Here the CDR3 DNA reads TGTGCCAGCAGTTGGTCCCCGGGACAGGGGGGTGAAGCTTTCTTT. The V call is TRBV6-5, the J call TRBJ1-1, with TRBD1 matching 11 bases. J lost 7 bases, V lost 4 bases, and 8 bases had no gene match. CDR3 length: 15 residues. Germline assignment: CDR1 MNHEY and CDR2 SVGAGI.